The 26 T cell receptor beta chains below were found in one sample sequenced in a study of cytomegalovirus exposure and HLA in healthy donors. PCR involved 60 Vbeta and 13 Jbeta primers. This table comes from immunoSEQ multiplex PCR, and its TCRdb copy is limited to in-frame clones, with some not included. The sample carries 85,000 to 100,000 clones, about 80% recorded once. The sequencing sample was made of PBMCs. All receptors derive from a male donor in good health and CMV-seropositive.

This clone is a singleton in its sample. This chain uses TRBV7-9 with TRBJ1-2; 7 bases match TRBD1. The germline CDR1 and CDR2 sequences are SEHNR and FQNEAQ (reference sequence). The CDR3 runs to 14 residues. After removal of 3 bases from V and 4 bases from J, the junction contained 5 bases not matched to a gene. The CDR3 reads CASSLRGQVYGYTF. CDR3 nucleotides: TGTGCCAGCAGCTTGAGAGGACAGGTCTATGGCTACACCTTC. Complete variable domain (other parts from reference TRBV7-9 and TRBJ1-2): DTGVSQNPRHKITKRGQNVTFRCDPISEHNRLYWYRQTLGQGPEFLTYFQNEAQLEKSRLLSDRFSAERPKGSFSTLEIQRTEQGDSAMYLCASSLRGQVYGYTFGSGTRLTVV.

The chain's CDR3 is CASSPGQGLSYEQYF. DNA of the CDR3: TGTGCCAGCAGTCCCGGACAGGGACTCTCCTACGAGCAGTACTTC. The chain carries TRBV27 and TRBJ2-7; 8 positions match TRBD1. Germline CDR1 MNHEY, CDR2 SMNVEV (reference sequence). The CDR3 consists of 15 residues. Trimming cost V 5 bases and J 0 bases; bases outside gene matches: 6.

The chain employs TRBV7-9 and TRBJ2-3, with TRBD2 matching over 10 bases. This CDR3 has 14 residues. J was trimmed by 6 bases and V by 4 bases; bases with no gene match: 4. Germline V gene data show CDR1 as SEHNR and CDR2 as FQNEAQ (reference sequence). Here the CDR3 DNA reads TGTGCCAGCAGCTCAAGCGGGGGGGCGGATACGCAGTATTTT. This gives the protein CASSSSGGADTQYF.

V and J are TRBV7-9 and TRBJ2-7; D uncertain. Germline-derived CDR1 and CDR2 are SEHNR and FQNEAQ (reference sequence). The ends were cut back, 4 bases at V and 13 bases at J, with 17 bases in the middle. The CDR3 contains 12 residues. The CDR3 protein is CASSSTGLLQYF. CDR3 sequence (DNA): TGTGCCAGCAGCTCAACGGGTCTCCTGCAATACTTC.

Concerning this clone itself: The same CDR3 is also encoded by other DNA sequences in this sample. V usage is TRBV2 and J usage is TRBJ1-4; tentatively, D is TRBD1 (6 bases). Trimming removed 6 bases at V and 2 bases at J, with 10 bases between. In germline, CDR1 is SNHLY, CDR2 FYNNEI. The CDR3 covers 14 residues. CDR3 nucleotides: TGTGCCAGCAGCTCCAGGGGTACTAATGAAAAACTGTTTTTT. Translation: CASSSRGTNEKLFF.

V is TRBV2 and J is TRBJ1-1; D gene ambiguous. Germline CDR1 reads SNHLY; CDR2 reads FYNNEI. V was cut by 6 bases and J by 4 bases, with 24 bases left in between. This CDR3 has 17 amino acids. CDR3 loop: CASRGNTMWSQSTEAFF. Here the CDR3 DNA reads TGTGCCAGCAGGGGCAACACGATGTGGTCGCAGTCCACTGAAGCTTTCTTT.

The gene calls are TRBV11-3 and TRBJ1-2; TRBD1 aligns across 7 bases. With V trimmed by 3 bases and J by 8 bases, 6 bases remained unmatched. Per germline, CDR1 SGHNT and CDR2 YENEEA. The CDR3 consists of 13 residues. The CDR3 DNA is TGTGCCAGCAGCTTCCGACAGGGTGAAGGCTACACCTTC. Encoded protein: CASSFRQGEGYTF.

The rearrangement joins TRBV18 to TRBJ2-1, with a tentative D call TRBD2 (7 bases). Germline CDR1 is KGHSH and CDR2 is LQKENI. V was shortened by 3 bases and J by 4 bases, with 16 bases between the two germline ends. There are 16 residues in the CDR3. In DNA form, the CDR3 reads TGTGCCAGCTCACCTGGGGGGGCCACGGGATACAATGAGCAGTTCTTC. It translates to CASSPGGATGYNEQFF. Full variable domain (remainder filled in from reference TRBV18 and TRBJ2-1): NAGVMQNPRHLVRRRGQEARLRCSPMKGHSHVYWYRQLPEEGLKFMVYLQKENIIDESGMPKERFSAEFPKEGPSILRIQQVVRGDSAAYFCASSPGGATGYNEQFFGPGTRLTVL.

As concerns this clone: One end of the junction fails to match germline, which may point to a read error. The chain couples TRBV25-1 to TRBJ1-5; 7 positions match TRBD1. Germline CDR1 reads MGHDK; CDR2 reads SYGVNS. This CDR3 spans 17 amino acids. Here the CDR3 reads CVSSLRTGPRKNQPQHF. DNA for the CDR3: TGTGTCAGCAGTTTAAGGACAGGACCACGAAAAAATCAGCCCCAGCATTTT.

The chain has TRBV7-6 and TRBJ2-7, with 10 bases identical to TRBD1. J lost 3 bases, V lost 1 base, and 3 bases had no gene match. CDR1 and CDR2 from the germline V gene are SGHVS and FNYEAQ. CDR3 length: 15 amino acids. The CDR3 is CASSLGDRGDYEQYF. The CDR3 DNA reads TGTGCCAGCAGCTTAGGGGACAGGGGTGACTACGAGCAGTACTTC.

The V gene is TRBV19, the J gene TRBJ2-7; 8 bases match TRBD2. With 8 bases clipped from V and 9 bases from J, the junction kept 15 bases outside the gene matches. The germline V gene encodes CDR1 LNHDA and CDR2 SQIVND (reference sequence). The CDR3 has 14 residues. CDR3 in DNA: TGTGCCAGTCAAACCGGGACTAGTTCGACCGTGCAGTACTTC. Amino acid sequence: CASQTGTSSTVQYF.

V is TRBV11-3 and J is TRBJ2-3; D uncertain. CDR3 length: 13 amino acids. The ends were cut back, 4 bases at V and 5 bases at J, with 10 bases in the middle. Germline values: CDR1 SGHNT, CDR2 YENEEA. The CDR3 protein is CASSSSVRDTQYF. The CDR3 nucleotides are TGTGCCAGCAGCTCCTCGGTCCGAGATACGCAGTATTTT.

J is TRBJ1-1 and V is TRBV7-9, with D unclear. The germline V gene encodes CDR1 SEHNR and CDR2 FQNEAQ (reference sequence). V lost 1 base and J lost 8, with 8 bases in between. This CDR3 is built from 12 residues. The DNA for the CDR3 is TGTGCCAGCAGCTTAGGAGGCGTCGAAGCTTTCTTT. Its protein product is CASSLGGVEAFF. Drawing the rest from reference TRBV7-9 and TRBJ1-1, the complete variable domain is DTGVSQNPRHKITKRGQNVTFRCDPISEHNRLYWYRQTLGQGPEFLTYFQNEAQLEKSRLLSDRFSAERPKGSFSTLEIQRTEQGDSAMYLCASSLGGVEAFFGQGTRLTVV.

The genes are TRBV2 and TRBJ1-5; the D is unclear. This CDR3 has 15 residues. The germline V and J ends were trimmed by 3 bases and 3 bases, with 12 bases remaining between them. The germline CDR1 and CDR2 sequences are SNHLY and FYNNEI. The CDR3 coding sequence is TGTGCCAGCAGTGAGTTGGGAGGGAACAATCAGCCCCAGCATTTT. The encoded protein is CASSELGGNNQPQHF. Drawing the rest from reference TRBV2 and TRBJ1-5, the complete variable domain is EPEVTQTPSHQVTQMGQEVILRCVPISNHLYFYWYRQILGQKVEFLVSFYNNEISEKSEIFDDQFSVERPDGSNFTLKIRSTKLEDSAMYFCASSELGGNNQPQHFGDGTRLSIL.

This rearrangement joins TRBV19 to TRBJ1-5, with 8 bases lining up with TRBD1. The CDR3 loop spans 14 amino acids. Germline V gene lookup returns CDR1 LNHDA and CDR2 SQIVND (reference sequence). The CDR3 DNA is TGTGCTACAGGGGGGCAGGGGGGGCATCAGCCCCAGCATTTT. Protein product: CATGGQGGHQPQHF.

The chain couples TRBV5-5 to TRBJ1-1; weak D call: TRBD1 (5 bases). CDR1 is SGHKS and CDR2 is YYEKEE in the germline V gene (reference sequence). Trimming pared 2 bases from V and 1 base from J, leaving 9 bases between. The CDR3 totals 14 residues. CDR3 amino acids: CASSFRQGNTEAFF. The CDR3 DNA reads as TGTGCCAGCAGCTTCAGGCAGGGGAACACTGAAGCTTTCTTT. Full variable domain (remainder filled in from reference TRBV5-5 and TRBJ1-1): DAGVTQSPTHLIKTRGQQVTLRCSPISGHKSVSWYQQVLGQGPQFIFQYYEKEERGRGNFPDRFSARQFPNYSSELNVNALLLGDSALYLCASSFRQGNTEAFFGQGTRLTVV.

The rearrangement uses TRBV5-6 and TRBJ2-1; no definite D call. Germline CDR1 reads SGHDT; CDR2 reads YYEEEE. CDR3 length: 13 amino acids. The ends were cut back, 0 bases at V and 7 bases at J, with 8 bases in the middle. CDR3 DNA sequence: TGTGCCAGCAGCTTGGCAGGCAGGAATGAGCAGTTCTTC. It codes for CASSLAGRNEQFF.

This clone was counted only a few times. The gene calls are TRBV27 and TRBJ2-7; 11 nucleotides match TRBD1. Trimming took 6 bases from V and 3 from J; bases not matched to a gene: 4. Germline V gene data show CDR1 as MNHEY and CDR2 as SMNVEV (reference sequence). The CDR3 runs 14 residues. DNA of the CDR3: TGTGCCAGCAGCATCGGGACAGGGGGCTACGAGCAGTACTTC. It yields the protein CASSIGTGGYEQYF.

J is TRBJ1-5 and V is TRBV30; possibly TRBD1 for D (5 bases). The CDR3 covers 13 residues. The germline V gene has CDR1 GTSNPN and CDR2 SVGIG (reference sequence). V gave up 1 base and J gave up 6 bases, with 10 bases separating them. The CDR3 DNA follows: TGTGCCTGGAGTGCGGGGGTTAGTCAGCCCCAGCATTTT. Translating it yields CAWSAGVSQPQHF. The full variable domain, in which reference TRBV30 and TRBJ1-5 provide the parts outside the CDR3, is SQTIHQWPATLVQPVGSPLSLECTVEGTSNPNLYWYRQAAGRGLQLLFYSVGIGQISSEVPQNLSASRPQDRQFILSSKKLLLSDSGFYLCAWSAGVSQPQHFGDGTRLSIL.

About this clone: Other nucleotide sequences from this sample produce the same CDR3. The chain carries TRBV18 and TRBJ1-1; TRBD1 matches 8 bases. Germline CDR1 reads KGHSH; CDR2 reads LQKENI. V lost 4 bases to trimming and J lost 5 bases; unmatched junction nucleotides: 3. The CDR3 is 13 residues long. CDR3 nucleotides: TGTGCCAGCTCACTCGACAGGGGTACTGAAGCTTTCTTT. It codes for CASSLDRGTEAFF.

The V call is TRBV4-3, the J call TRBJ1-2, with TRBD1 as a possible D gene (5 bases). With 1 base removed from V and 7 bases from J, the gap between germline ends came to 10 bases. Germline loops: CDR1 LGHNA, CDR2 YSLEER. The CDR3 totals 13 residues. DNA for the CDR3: TGCGCCAGCAGCCAAGGCAGGGTGAGTGGCTACACCTTC. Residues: CASSQGRVSGYTF.

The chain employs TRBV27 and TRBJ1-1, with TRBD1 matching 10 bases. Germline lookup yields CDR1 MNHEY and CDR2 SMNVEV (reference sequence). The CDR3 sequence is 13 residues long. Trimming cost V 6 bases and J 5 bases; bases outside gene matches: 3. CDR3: CASRGQGRTEAFF. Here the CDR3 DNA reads TGTGCCAGCAGGGGACAGGGGCGGACTGAAGCTTTCTTT.

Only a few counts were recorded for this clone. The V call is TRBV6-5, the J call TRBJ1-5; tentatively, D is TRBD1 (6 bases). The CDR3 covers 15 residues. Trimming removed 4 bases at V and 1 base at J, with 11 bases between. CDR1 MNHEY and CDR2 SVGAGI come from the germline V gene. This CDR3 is CASSSLGQSNQPQHF. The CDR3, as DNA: TGTGCCAGCAGTTCCCTCGGACAGAGCAATCAGCCCCAGCATTTT.

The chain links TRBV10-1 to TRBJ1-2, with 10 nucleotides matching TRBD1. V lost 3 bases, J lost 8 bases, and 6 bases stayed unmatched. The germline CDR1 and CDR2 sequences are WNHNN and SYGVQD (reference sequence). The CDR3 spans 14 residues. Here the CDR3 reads CASSEGGQGIGYTF. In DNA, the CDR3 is TGCGCCAGCAGTGAAGGGGGACAGGGGATCGGCTACACCTTC.

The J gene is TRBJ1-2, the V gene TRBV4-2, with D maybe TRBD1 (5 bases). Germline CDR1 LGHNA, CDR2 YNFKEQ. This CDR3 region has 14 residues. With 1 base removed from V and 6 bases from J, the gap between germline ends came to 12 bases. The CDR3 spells CASSQGGARDGYTF. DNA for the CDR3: TGTGCCAGCAGCCAAGGCGGGGCTAGAGATGGCTACACCTTC.

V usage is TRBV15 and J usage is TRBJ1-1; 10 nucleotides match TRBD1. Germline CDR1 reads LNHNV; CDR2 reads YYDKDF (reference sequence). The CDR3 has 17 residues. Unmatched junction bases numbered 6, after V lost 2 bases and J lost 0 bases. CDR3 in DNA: TGTGCCACCAGCAGAAACTCGGGACAGGGGATGAACACTGAAGCTTTCTTT. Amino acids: CATSRNSGQGMNTEAFF.